These T cell receptor beta chains were read from a single sample in a study of OX40 agonist ivuxolimab in advanced cancers. The repertoire was sequenced with immunoSEQ multiplex PCR; TCRdb's copy has only in-frame clones and lacks some. The sample includes 70,000 or so clones, roughly 90% of them seen just once. Sequencing was performed on CD4+ or CD8+ T cells sorted from blood, taken in a trial of the OX40 agonist ivuxolimab. These receptors all stem from an adult with an advanced solid tumor such as melanoma, head and neck, liver or kidney cancer. The CDR3 runs from the conserved cysteine through the conserved F or W. A D gene is named only where the DNA matches it firmly. Clone size is not always given. Where it is, it says once, few, many or a class for expanded clones.

CDR3 DNA: TGCGCCAGCAGCGTGACCGGGACTAGAGGGGAGACCCAGTACTTC
CDR3 protein: CASSVTGTRGETQYF
J gene: TRBJ2-5
clone size: -
D gene: TRBD2
V gene: TRBV5-1

CDR3 DNA: TGTGCCAGCAGCCCGCGCCCCCTTAGCGGGAGAGTCGAGCAGTTCTTC
CDR3 protein: CASSPRPLSGRVEQFF
J gene: TRBJ2-1
clone size: once
D gene: TRBD2
V gene: TRBV27

CDR3 DNA: TGTGCCACCAGCAGAACTACCCTCGTTACGCAGTATTTT
CDR3 protein: CATSRTTLVTQYF
J gene: TRBJ2-3
clone size: -
D gene: -
V gene: TRBV15

CDR3 DNA: TGTGCCAGCAGTATCGACCCCTGGTCCAACGTCCTGACTTTC
CDR3 protein: CASSIDPWSNVLTF
J gene: TRBJ2-6
clone size: -
D gene: -
V gene: TRBV6-4

CDR3 DNA: TGTGCCAGCAGCTTAGGCGGCGGGAGGTCCCCACGCGAGCAGTTCTTC
CDR3 protein: CASSLGGGRSPREQFF
J gene: TRBJ2-1
clone size: -
D gene: TRBD2
V gene: TRBV7-2

CDR3 DNA: TGTGCCAGCAGTTACACTAGCGGGAGTTACGACGAGCAGTACTTC
CDR3 protein: CASSYTSGSYDEQYF
J gene: TRBJ2-7
clone size: once
D gene: TRBD2
V gene: TRBV27

CDR3 DNA: TGCGCCAGCAGCTTCCTAGCGGGAGCGTACAATGAGCAGTTCTTC
CDR3 protein: CASSFLAGAYNEQFF
J gene: TRBJ2-1
clone size: -
D gene: TRBD2
V gene: TRBV5-1

CDR3 DNA: TGTGCCAGCTCAACGACCAGGACAGGGAGTTCGTCTGGAAACACCATATATTTT
CDR3 protein: CASSTTRTGSSSGNTIYF
J gene: TRBJ1-3
clone size: -
D gene: TRBD1
V gene: TRBV18

CDR3 DNA: TGTGCCAGTAGTATAGGACAGTCTGGGGCCAACGTCCTGACTTTC
CDR3 protein: CASSIGQSGANVLTF
J gene: TRBJ2-6
clone size: -
D gene: -
V gene: TRBV19

CDR3 DNA: TGTGCCAGTAGTAAGTCTCGCTACGAGCAGTACTTC
CDR3 protein: CASSKSRYEQYF
J gene: TRBJ2-7
clone size: -
D gene: -
V gene: TRBV19

CDR3 DNA: TGTGCCAGCAGTTTCTCTGGGTTACTGTTTTTT
CDR3 protein: CASSFSGLLFF
J gene: TRBJ1-4
clone size: once
D gene: -
V gene: TRBV28

CDR3 DNA: TGTGCCAGCAGCCAGGGACTAGCGGGATCCTACGAGCAGTACTTC
CDR3 protein: CASSQGLAGSYEQYF
J gene: TRBJ2-7
clone size: -
D gene: TRBD2
V gene: TRBV7-3

CDR3 DNA: TGCGCCAGCAGCAAAAACAGGGCGGGTCAAAACGAGCAGTACTTC
CDR3 protein: CASSKNRAGQNEQYF
J gene: TRBJ2-7
clone size: once
D gene: -
V gene: TRBV5-1

CDR3 DNA: TGTGCCAGCAGTCCGCCGTGGGGCGGGAGAAGGATGGATGAGCAGTTCTTC
CDR3 protein: CASSPPWGGRRMDEQFF
J gene: TRBJ2-1
clone size: -
D gene: TRBD2
V gene: TRBV28

CDR3 DNA: TGTGCCAGCAGTTACTCGAGAGAGGAGGTTTGCTACACCTTC
CDR3 protein: CASSYSREEVCYTF
J gene: TRBJ1-2
clone size: once
D gene: -
V gene: TRBV6-6

CDR3 DNA: TGTGCCAGCAGACGACTCCAGATCTACAATGAGCAGTTCTTC
CDR3 protein: CASRRLQIYNEQFF
J gene: TRBJ2-1
clone size: -
D gene: -
V gene: TRBV13

CDR3 DNA: TGTGCCAGCAGTGACCAAGCGGACGCAGCCTCCCGAAACTACGAGCAGTACTTC
CDR3 protein: CASSDQADAASRNYEQYF
J gene: TRBJ2-7
clone size: -
D gene: -
V gene: TRBV2

CDR3 DNA: TGTGCCAGCAGGGATCAGGGGAGTTCGAACACTGAAGCTTTCTTT
CDR3 protein: CASRDQGSSNTEAFF
J gene: TRBJ1-1
clone size: -
D gene: -
V gene: TRBV28

CDR3 DNA: TGTGCCAGCAGCCGAACAGGGGGAGGTAGTCAGCCCCAGCATTTT
CDR3 protein: CASSRTGGGSQPQHF
J gene: TRBJ1-5
clone size: -
D gene: TRBD1
V gene: TRBV28

CDR3 DNA: TGTGCCAGCAGCCTGAGCGGGGCCTACACAGATACGCAGTATTTT
CDR3 protein: CASSLSGAYTDTQYF
J gene: TRBJ2-3
clone size: -
D gene: TRBD2
V gene: TRBV7-3

CDR3 DNA: TGTGCCAGCAGCGCCTTCAGAGTACCTAATGAAAAACTGTTTTTT
CDR3 protein: CASSAFRVPNEKLFF
J gene: TRBJ1-4
clone size: few
D gene: -
V gene: TRBV2

CDR3 DNA: TGTGCCAGCAGCCCATTACTAGCGGGAGAAGTAAGGTACGAGCAGTACTTC
CDR3 protein: CASSPLLAGEVRYEQYF
J gene: TRBJ2-7
clone size: -
D gene: TRBD2
V gene: TRBV27

CDR3 DNA: TGTGCCAGCAGCCCTCTCTTTCCAGGGGGAAATGTAAAACTGTTTTTT
CDR3 protein: CASSPLFPGGNVKLFF
J gene: TRBJ1-4
clone size: once
D gene: TRBD1
V gene: TRBV7-2

CDR3 DNA: TGTGCCAGCTCACCCGGAACAGGAGAAACCGGGGAGCTGTTTTTT
CDR3 protein: CASSPGTGETGELFF
J gene: TRBJ2-2
clone size: -
D gene: -
V gene: TRBV18

CDR3 DNA: TGTGCCAGCTCACCCTATACAGGGAGCGACACCGGGGAGCTGTTTTTT
CDR3 protein: CASSPYTGSDTGELFF
J gene: TRBJ2-2
clone size: once
D gene: -
V gene: TRBV18

CDR3 DNA: TGTGCCACCAAACTGGGGGCTGGCACAGATACGCAGTATTTT
CDR3 protein: CATKLGAGTDTQYF
J gene: TRBJ2-3
clone size: -
D gene: -
V gene: TRBV19

CDR3 DNA: TGCGCCAGCAGCCAAGAAGGGGCCAGATATGGCTACACCTTC
CDR3 protein: CASSQEGARYGYTF
J gene: TRBJ1-2
clone size: -
D gene: -
V gene: TRBV4-3

CDR3 DNA: TGTGCCAGCAGCTTAGCGGCAGGCTACGAGCAGTACTTC
CDR3 protein: CASSLAAGYEQYF
J gene: TRBJ2-7
clone size: -
D gene: -
V gene: TRBV7-9

CDR3 DNA: TGTGCCAGCAGCTTGTGGCCCCCCGGAGAGCAGTACTTC
CDR3 protein: CASSLWPPGEQYF
J gene: TRBJ2-7
clone size: -
D gene: -
V gene: TRBV5-5

CDR3 DNA: TGTGCCAGCAGTGCTAGCGAGGGGGCCAAAAACATTCAGTACTTC
CDR3 protein: CASSASEGAKNIQYF
J gene: TRBJ2-4
clone size: -
D gene: -
V gene: TRBV28

CDR3 DNA: TGTGCCAGCAGCGTTAGCGGGGAACGTTACGAGCAGTACTTC
CDR3 protein: CASSVSGERYEQYF
J gene: TRBJ2-7
clone size: -
D gene: TRBD2
V gene: TRBV9

CDR3 DNA: TGTGCCAGCAGTTACGACAGGGGGTTGGGCAATCAGCCCCAGCATTTT
CDR3 protein: CASSYDRGLGNQPQHF
J gene: TRBJ1-5
clone size: -
D gene: TRBD1
V gene: TRBV6-6

CDR3 DNA: TGTGCCAGCAGCTTGGTTGCAGGGGGCCACGAGCAGTACTTC
CDR3 protein: CASSLVAGGHEQYF
J gene: TRBJ2-7
clone size: -
D gene: TRBD1
V gene: TRBV5-4

CDR3 DNA: TGTGCCAGCACCCTACTGGGGGGGGAGCTGTTTTTT
CDR3 protein: CASTLLGGELFF
J gene: TRBJ2-2
clone size: -
D gene: -
V gene: TRBV6-5

CDR3 DNA: TGTGCCAGCAGCTTGAGGGTCAGCACAGATACGCAGTATTTT
CDR3 protein: CASSLRVSTDTQYF
J gene: TRBJ2-3
clone size: -
D gene: -
V gene: TRBV5-4

CDR3 DNA: TGTGCCAGCTCACCGTCGGAAGGCTATGGCTACACCTTC
CDR3 protein: CASSPSEGYGYTF
J gene: TRBJ1-2
clone size: -
D gene: -
V gene: TRBV18

CDR3 DNA: TGTGCCAGCAGCTTTGACAGTAGCAATCAGCCCCAGCATTTT
CDR3 protein: CASSFDSSNQPQHF
J gene: TRBJ1-5
clone size: -
D gene: -
V gene: TRBV11-2

CDR3 DNA: TGCGCCAGCAGCATAACCCAGGGGGACTATGGCTACACCTTC
CDR3 protein: CASSITQGDYGYTF
J gene: TRBJ1-2
clone size: once
D gene: TRBD1
V gene: TRBV5-1

CDR3 DNA: TGTGCCAGCAGCTTAGAGCCATCTCAAGAGACCCAGTACTTC
CDR3 protein: CASSLEPSQETQYF
J gene: TRBJ2-5
clone size: -
D gene: -
V gene: TRBV7-9

CDR3 DNA: TGTGCCAGCAGCTTAGGGGGACTAGCGGGAGTCAACGAGCAGTACTTC
CDR3 protein: CASSLGGLAGVNEQYF
J gene: TRBJ2-7
clone size: -
D gene: TRBD2
V gene: TRBV7-2

CDR3 DNA: TGTGCCACCAGCAGATCACGCGGGAGCGATGCAGGCACAGATACGCAGTATTTT
CDR3 protein: CATSRSRGSDAGTDTQYF
J gene: TRBJ2-3
clone size: -
D gene: TRBD2
V gene: TRBV15

CDR3 DNA: TGTGCTAGCAGTGCCACCGGGACCGTCAGGGAGACCCAGTACTTC
CDR3 protein: CASSATGTVRETQYF
J gene: TRBJ2-5
clone size: -
D gene: -
V gene: TRBV7-7

CDR3 DNA: TGTGCCAGCAGTTTAGAACAGGTAGGAGATACGCAGTATTTT
CDR3 protein: CASSLEQVGDTQYF
J gene: TRBJ2-3
clone size: -
D gene: -
V gene: TRBV28

CDR3 DNA: TGCGCCAGCCACGAGCGTGCGCGGGGCACCTACGAGCAGTACTTC
CDR3 protein: CASHERARGTYEQYF
J gene: TRBJ2-7
clone size: -
D gene: -
V gene: TRBV10-2

CDR3 DNA: TGTGCCAGCAGCATAGTTGCGGGGGCGAACACCGGGGAGCTGTTTTTT
CDR3 protein: CASSIVAGANTGELFF
J gene: TRBJ2-2
clone size: -
D gene: TRBD2
V gene: TRBV7-2

CDR3 DNA: TGTGCCAGCAGCTTTAGCGGGGCCAGCTACAATGAGCAGTTCTTC
CDR3 protein: CASSFSGASYNEQFF
J gene: TRBJ2-1
clone size: -
D gene: TRBD2
V gene: TRBV11-2

CDR3 DNA: TGTGCCAGTAGTAAGACCGGGACAGGGAAGGATGAGCAGTTCTTC
CDR3 protein: CASSKTGTGKDEQFF
J gene: TRBJ2-1
clone size: -
D gene: TRBD1
V gene: TRBV19

CDR3 DNA: TGCGCCAGCAGCTTGGTCCCCGCCTCTTACAATGAGCAGTTCTTC
CDR3 protein: CASSLVPASYNEQFF
J gene: TRBJ2-1
clone size: -
D gene: -
V gene: TRBV5-1

CDR3 DNA: TGTGCCAGCAGCGTTGATTACCTAGCGGGTAACAATGAGCAGTTCTTC
CDR3 protein: CASSVDYLAGNNEQFF
J gene: TRBJ2-1
clone size: -
D gene: TRBD2
V gene: TRBV9

CDR3 DNA: TGCGCCAGCACCCGGTCTGGGAACTCGAACACCGGGGAGCTGTTTTTT
CDR3 protein: CASTRSGNSNTGELFF
J gene: TRBJ2-2
clone size: -
D gene: -
V gene: TRBV5-1

CDR3 DNA: TGTGCCAGCTCACCGTTCGCGGGCAGGTGGAACACTGAAGCTTTCTTT
CDR3 protein: CASSPFAGRWNTEAFF
J gene: TRBJ1-1
clone size: -
D gene: -
V gene: TRBV18

CDR3 DNA: TGTGCCAGCAGCTTCCCGAAACGGGCTGAAGCTTTCTTT
CDR3 protein: CASSFPKRAEAFF
J gene: TRBJ1-1
clone size: -
D gene: -
V gene: TRBV7-9

CDR3 DNA: TGTGCCAGCAGTTACCGGCAAGCTGGCGGTGAGCAGTTCTTC
CDR3 protein: CASSYRQAGGEQFF
J gene: TRBJ2-1
clone size: -
D gene: -
V gene: TRBV6-6

CDR3 DNA: TGCGCCAGCAGCTTGGAACAAAACACAGATACGCAGTATTTT
CDR3 protein: CASSLEQNTDTQYF
J gene: TRBJ2-3
clone size: -
D gene: -
V gene: TRBV5-1

CDR3 DNA: TGTGCCAGCAGTCGTGGCGGGAGTCTCAATGAGCAGTTCTTC
CDR3 protein: CASSRGGSLNEQFF
J gene: TRBJ2-1
clone size: -
D gene: TRBD2
V gene: TRBV2

CDR3 DNA: TGTGCCAGCTCCCTAGCGGGGGTAACCTACGAGCAGTACTTC
CDR3 protein: CASSLAGVTYEQYF
J gene: TRBJ2-7
clone size: -
D gene: TRBD2
V gene: TRBV18

CDR3 DNA: TGTGCCAGCAGCTCCGCCTCGAGCTCCTACAATGAGCAGTTCTTC
CDR3 protein: CASSSASSSYNEQFF
J gene: TRBJ2-1
clone size: -
D gene: -
V gene: TRBV7-2

CDR3 DNA: TGTGCCAGCAGTTATAGCGGGAAGGGTGGGGAGCAGTACTTC
CDR3 protein: CASSYSGKGGEQYF
J gene: TRBJ2-7
clone size: -
D gene: TRBD2
V gene: TRBV6-5

CDR3 DNA: TGTGCCAGCAGCCCGGACAGGGGGATCTACAATGAGCAGTTCTTC
CDR3 protein: CASSPDRGIYNEQFF
J gene: TRBJ2-1
clone size: -
D gene: TRBD1
V gene: TRBV14